This record covers a single T cell receptor (beta chain). There is no known antigen for this receptor. No base quality values were provided; no much bigger clone lies one nucleotide off. From cysteine to phenylalanine, the CDR3 is 14 amino acids long. Only the CDR3 part of the read is kept: 42 bases, read in frame from the first base. The junction carries 10 bases between V and J, which are trimmed by 2 bases and 5 bases respectively. The germline V gene supplies CDR1 SGHRS and CDR2 YFSETQ. This sample is drawn from a study of identifying expanded T cells in peripheral blood (dated by TCRdb to about 2019). Notes on the research overall: Separate aliquots of the same genomic DNA pool were sequenced to produce technical replicates, and four replicates were compared in pairs. What the research found in general, with its limitations: Approximately 1.2 differentially abundant clones were flagged by the binomial model between technical replicates, whereas about 15 and 18 were flagged over about two weeks and four weeks, respectively. The authors expected that biological variance in healthy repertoires might rise further over much longer intervals, such as months to years. Across all healthy-donor time intervals, the beta-binomial model significantly cut both the number of clones called differentially abundant and the false-positive rate. Variance in clone template counts between approximately two-week samples significantly increased with total template count across all healthy donors.

The immunoSEQ Assay, which relies on bias-controlled multiplex PCR amplification of genomic DNA, was used to profile TCRbeta CDR3 regions. The authors' analysis ran thus. The absolute abundance of each unique TCRbeta CDR3 region was quantified after sequences were collapsed and filtered. Differential abundance was tested with two models: a binomial (Fisher-equivalent) model and a beta-binomial model that adds time-dependent variance fitted from healthy donors. Clones with fewer than 5 combined templates were excluded, and clones with Benjamini-Hochberg FDR below 0.01 were called differentially abundant. Using the form v = (b*log(k)+a)^2, the beta-binomial variance was modeled as a function of the total template count across the two samples. Here the immuneACCESS table is served through TCRdb, limited to in-frame sequences with V and J called. Missing clones are a known gap in these copies; in checked studies unresolved V genes cover under half, and the rest lacks a known reason. The DNA gave D and trimming, while V, J and clone size come from that table. The sample records about 78,000 clones, around 89% of which are singletons. The ten top clones hold under 20% of the sample.

During the collection period, no infections or other immune events were recorded for the healthy donors. Time-dependent variance in a beta-binomial model of T-cell clone differential abundance was calibrated using healthy-donor blood repertoires as a training cohort. There were around ten healthy donors in the training cohort, of whom 3 were female and 7 were male. Donor ages ranged from roughly 29 to 64 years, with an average of roughly 40 years. Whole blood from each healthy donor was obtained from a commercial supplier and was collected at three time points around 15 days apart. For immunosequencing, genomic DNA was extracted from unsorted whole blood.

The specimen sequenced was blood. The chain employs TRBV5-1 and TRBJ2-2; D gene: possibly TRBD2, on 6 matching bases. This TCR was recovered from a person aged 18 to 70 in good health. The bases read TGCGCCAGCAGCTTTATCGGGAGAACCGGGGAGCTGTTTTTT. It encodes CASSFIGRTGELFF. Outside the CDR3, residues come from the reference TRBV5-1 and TRBJ2-2 proteins, so the full variable domain is: KAGVTQTPRYLIKTRGQQVTLSCSPISGHRSVSWYQQTPGQGLQFLFEYFSETQRNKGNFPGRFSGRQFSNSRSEMNVSTLELGDSALYLCASSFIGRTGELFFGEGSRLTVL.